This is a list of T cell receptor beta chains from one sample in a study of graft-versus-host responses after intestinal transplantation. Method: immunoSEQ multiplex PCR; TCRdb's copy keeps in-frame clones and lacks some. Among fewer than 110,000 clones listed, roughly 87% were seen once. The antigens for these receptors are not known. The material was unstimulated CD4+ T cells sorted from spleen or lymph node cells, obtained before transplant. These receptors were taken from a human donor who was the organ donor for an intestinal transplant. Each CDR3 is given with its conserved first and last residue.

CDR3: CASSVTGQGMWGYTF; V: TRBV19
CDR3: CASSPDGVPAGYTF; V: TRBV5-8
CDR3: CASSFGLAGSGANVLTF; V: TRBV11-2
CDR3: CASSSGTANTGELFF; V: TRBV6-5
CDR3: CATGGLGTDTQYF; V: TRBV7-9
CDR3: CASSLDVGRGPDTQYF; V: TRBV5-1
CDR3: CASSQEVANPDTQYF; V: TRBV4-2
CDR3: CASSSGTGNEKLFF; V: TRBV7-9
CDR3: CSVEGSGYEQYF; V: TRBV29-1
CDR3: CASSFAKGIGELFF; V: TRBV19
CDR3: CASSLDRANTEAFF; V: TRBV7-3
CDR3: CASSQDSDGNYGYTF; V: TRBV4-2
CDR3: CASSLTPGRGTEAFF; V: TRBV5-1
CDR3: CASSYSLGTGNEQYF; V: TRBV6-6
CDR3: CASSFSGGGEKLFF; V: TRBV5-1
CDR3: CASGLVPGPRKGNEQFF; V: TRBV12-5
CDR3: CASSVVGVNRGETQYF; V: TRBV9
CDR3: CASTAFQETQYF; V: TRBV6-5
CDR3: CASSLTWVNTEAFF; V: TRBV7-2
CDR3: CASSRGHEQYF; V: TRBV6-1
CDR3: CASSLQGNGYTF; V: TRBV7-9
CDR3: CASSLSSSYNEQFF; V: TRBV10-1
CDR3: CASSLDPAGVSYEQYF; V: TRBV5-1
CDR3: CASSLQTGLASNEQFF; V: TRBV6-6
CDR3: CASSYSTGNSPLHF; V: TRBV6-5
CDR3: CASSSQGANQPQHF; V: TRBV7-2
CDR3: CASSIRIQGYGTEAFF; V: TRBV7-8
CDR3: CACRRLAGVGTDTQYF; V: TRBV11-2
CDR3: CASSPPPLAGGNEQFF; V: TRBV5-4
CDR3: CASSRTSGNYNEQFF; V: TRBV7-2
CDR3: CASSLDVGGPSKETQYF; V: TRBV5-1
CDR3: CAWSVRAGSDEQFF; V: TRBV30
CDR3: CASSEVALTSDTQYF; V: TRBV7-9
CDR3: CAWRGSTGTLNTGELFF; V: TRBV30